Sequencing of this TCR beta chain was carried out in a study of vaccination and CD4 T cells after COVID-19. Treatment given: approximately nine-day PBMC culture with coronavirus spike peptide pools or control peptides (ViraFEST assay). Investigators obtained the unexposed donor's CD4+ T cells before the COVID-19 pandemic (2011-2018). First, ViraFEST expanded antigen-specific T cells with peptide pools, and next it sequenced the TCRs. Sequencing of cultured CD4+ T cell DNA used the Oncomine TCR Beta short-read assay. TCRdb re-derived calls from the PCR reads in MiXCR, one entry per CDR3 protein. The data show 1,200 to 1,500 distinct CDR3 sequences, with around 13% seen just once and around a quarter held by the top ten. This clonotype is classed as medium-sized. Antigen: not known. CDR3 size: 19 residues.

The TCR was taken from a human donor in good health. Material for sequencing was CD4+ T cells from blood, cultured in vitro. The chain links TRBV21-1 to TRBJ2-2; TRBD2 is the table's D call, not checked against the DNA. TRBV21-1 is noted as a pseudogene. CDR3 region: CASSSPAGPSRLNTGELFF. CDR3 in DNA: TGTGCCAGCAGCTCCCCCGCAGGGCCCAGCCGACTGAACACCGGGGAGCTGTTTTTT.